This passage covers 14 T cell receptor beta chains from one sample sequenced in a study of shared clonotypes between healthy human individuals. Generated by immunoSEQ multiplex PCR, the TCRdb table keeps only in-frame clones and is missing some. This sample has roughly 520,000 clones; approximately 94% occur once, and the top ten carry 0.064%. The sequenced sample was naive CD4+ T cells sorted from blood. As for subset: CD45RA+ positively selected. These receptors were taken from a woman in her twenties or thirties in good health.

This clone was detected only once. This sample also contains other DNA sequences that code for the same CDR3. The chain couples TRBV28 to TRBJ1-5, with D uncertain. This CDR3 is built from 11 residues. The germline CDR1 and CDR2 sequences are MDHEN and SYDVKM. V shed 3 bases and J shed 4 bases, with 1 base lying between them. In DNA form, the CDR3 reads TGTGCCAGCAGTTTGAATCAGCCCCAGCATTTT. Encoded protein: CASSLNQPQHF.

The rearrangement links TRBV29-1 to TRBJ2-7, with D possibly being TRBD1 or TRBD2 (5 bases each). CDR3 size: 14 residues. Germline V lookup: CDR1 SQVTM, CDR2 ANQGSEA. Trimming shortened V by 5 bases and J by 5 bases, and 19 bases separated the two germline ends. The CDR3, as DNA: TGCAGCGTTCGGGGCGGGCAGGGTACCGACGAGCAGTACTTC. This codes for CSVRGGQGTDEQYF.

In DNA form, the CDR3 reads TGCAGCGTTGTGCCTGGCCACGTCGGCTTTATGAACTATGGCTACACCTTC. Protein sequence: CSVVPGHVGFMNYGYTF. The V gene is TRBV29-1, the J gene TRBJ1-2, with D hard to call. Trimming shortened V by 4 bases and J by 2 bases, and 23 bases separated the two germline ends. The V gene's germline CDR1 is SQVTM and CDR2 ANQGSEA. CDR3 size: 17 residues.

The rearrangement uses TRBV2 and TRBJ1-2; 8 bases are shared with TRBD1. The V gene end was trimmed by 5 bases and the J gene end by 1 base; junction bases not matched to a gene: 3. CDR3 size: 14 residues. CDR1 SNHLY and CDR2 FYNNEI come from the germline V gene. CDR3 nucleotides: TGTGCCAGCAGTCGACAGGGGAGTAACTATGGCTACACCTTC. Amino acids: CASSRQGSNYGYTF.

The chain couples TRBV4-1 to TRBJ2-1; D gene unclear. The V end was cut by 2 bases, the J end by 6 bases, with 11 bases between. CDR3 length: 14 residues. The germline V gene encodes CDR1 MGHRA and CDR2 YSYEKL. The CDR3 spells CASSQPSSRNEQFF. The CDR3 region has the DNA TGCGCCAGCAGCCAACCCTCGTCTCGCAATGAGCAGTTCTTC.

The V call is TRBV10-3, the J call TRBJ2-7; 8 bases are a match to TRBD2. The CDR3 covers 15 residues. Germline lookup yields CDR1 ENHRY and CDR2 SYGVKD. The V and J ends lost 3 bases and 0 bases, in that order; junction bases with no gene match: 4. CDR3 region: CAISEPGGSSYEQYF. In DNA form, the CDR3 reads TGTGCCATCAGTGAACCGGGGGGGAGCTCCTACGAGCAGTACTTC.

This sequence joins TRBV7-2 and TRBJ2-5; D could derive from TRBD1 or TRBD2 (5 bases each). Trimming removed 2 bases from V and 2 bases from J, with 15 bases in between. In germline, CDR1 is SGHTA, CDR2 FQGNSA. There are 16 residues in the CDR3. The CDR3: CASSLTPGPPQETQYF. CDR3 nucleotides: TGTGCCAGCAGCTTAACGCCGGGACCCCCACAAGAGACCCAGTACTTC.

The chain uses TRBV2 and TRBJ2-7, with 9 bases lining up with TRBD1. The V segment lost 6 bases and the J segment 1 base; nucleotides outside the gene matches: 7. Germline V lookup: CDR1 SNHLY, CDR2 FYNNEI. CDR3 size: 15 residues. The CDR3 region has the DNA TGTGCCAGCAGCGAACAGGGACAGGGTTCCTACGAGCAGTACTTC. As protein: CASSEQGQGSYEQYF.

The chain carries TRBV27 and TRBJ2-7; TRBD1 aligns across 10 bases. The length of the CDR3 is 14 residues. The V segment lost 6 bases and the J segment 2 bases; nucleotides outside the gene matches: 4. The germline gives CDR1 MNHEY, CDR2 SMNVEV (reference sequence). CDR3 sequence (DNA): TGTGCCAGCAGAAGGACAGGGGGAGCCTACGAGCAGTACTTC. Residues: CASRRTGGAYEQYF.

The chain links TRBV7-2 to TRBJ2-2; D is perhaps TRBD1 (5 bases). This CDR3 comprises 14 residues. V was clipped by 0 bases and J by 8 bases, with 10 bases between them. Germline CDR1 reads SGHTA; CDR2 reads FQGNSA. The chain's CDR3 is CASSLANGAGELFF. The CDR3 DNA follows: TGTGCCAGCAGCTTAGCTAATGGGGCTGGGGAGCTGTTTTTT.

The CDR3 here is CASSLYRLNDQPQHF. In DNA, the CDR3 is TGCGCCAGCAGCTTGTATAGGCTGAACGATCAGCCCCAGCATTTT. This chain uses TRBV5-1 with TRBJ1-5; D is uncertain. Germline CDR1 and CDR2: SGHRS and YFSETQ. Trimming took off 1 base at V and 5 bases at J, with 13 bases between the two ends. The CDR3 has 15 amino acids.

This chain links TRBV18 with TRBJ2-7; 7 bases are a match to TRBD1. Trimming removed 3 bases from V and 1 base from J; junction bases left unmatched: 9. The CDR3 covers 16 residues. The germline CDR1 and CDR2 sequences are KGHSH and LQKENI. The CDR3 DNA reads as TGTGCCAGCTCACCGAGACAGGGAACCCTTTCCTACGAGCAGTACTTC. Its protein is CASSPRQGTLSYEQYF.

This clone was seen only once. V usage is TRBV6-6 and J usage is TRBJ1-2; TRBD1 matches 10 bases. Germline CDR1 reads MNHNY; CDR2 reads SVGAGI (reference sequence). V trimming: 5 bases; J trimming: 5 bases; junction bases outside the gene matches: 8. There are 15 residues in the CDR3. The CDR3 nucleotides read TGTGCCAGCAGTACCCGACAGGGGGCAGGGTATGGCTACACCTTC. This translates into CASSTRQGAGYGYTF.

The CDR3 here is CVRKETQYF. The CDR3 nucleotides read TGTGTCAGAAAAGAGACCCAGTACTTC. The chain carries TRBV7-5 and TRBJ2-5. TRBV7-5 is a known pseudogene. The CDR3 loop spans 9 amino acids.